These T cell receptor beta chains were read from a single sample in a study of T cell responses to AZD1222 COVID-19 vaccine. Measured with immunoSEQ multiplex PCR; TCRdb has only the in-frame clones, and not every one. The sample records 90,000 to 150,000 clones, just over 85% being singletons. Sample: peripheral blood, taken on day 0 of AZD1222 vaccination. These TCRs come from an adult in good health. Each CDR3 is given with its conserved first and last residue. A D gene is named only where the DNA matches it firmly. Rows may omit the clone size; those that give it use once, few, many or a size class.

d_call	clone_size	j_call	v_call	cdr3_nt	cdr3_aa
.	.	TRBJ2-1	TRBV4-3	TGCGCCAGCAGCCTCGTACGGGGGTGGCACTACAATGAGCAGTTCTTC	CASSLVRGWHYNEQFF
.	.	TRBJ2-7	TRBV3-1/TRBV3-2	TGTGCCAGCAGCCAGAAGTACGAGCAGTACTTC	CASSQKYEQYF
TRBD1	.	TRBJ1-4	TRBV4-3	TGCGCCAGCAGCCAAGTCCCCGGGACAGGGGCCGAAAAACTGTTTTTT	CASSQVPGTGAEKLFF
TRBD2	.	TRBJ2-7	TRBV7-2	TGTGCCAGCAGCGCCAGGCTTAGCGGGAGGAAGTACGAGCAGTACTTC	CASSARLSGRKYEQYF
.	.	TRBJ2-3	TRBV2	TGTGCCAGCAGTTCACGGGGCGGCAGCTTGGATACGCAGTATTTT	CASSSRGGSLDTQYF
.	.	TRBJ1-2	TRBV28	TGTGCCAGCAGTTTACAGGCTAACTATGGCTACACCTTC	CASSLQANYGYTF
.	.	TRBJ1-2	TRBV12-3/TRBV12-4	TGTGCCAGCAGTTTAAATGACGGGCTCGGCTACACCTTC	CASSLNDGLGYTF
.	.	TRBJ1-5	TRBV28	TGTGCCAGCCTTGCTGGGGGTAGCAATCAGCCCCAGCATTTT	CASLAGGSNQPQHF
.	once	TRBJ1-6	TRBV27	TGTGCCAGCAGTTTAGCTTGGGAGGCAGTTTCACCCCTCCACTTT	CASSLAWEAVSPLHF
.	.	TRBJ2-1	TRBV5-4	TGTGCCAGCAGCTTGGGGGGGGCGGGTTACAATGAGCAGTTCTTC	CASSLGGAGYNEQFF
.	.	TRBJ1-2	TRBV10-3	TGTGCCATCAGTGAGCCCTCGGGGGTGAAGAGAAGGGACACCTTC	CAISEPSGVKRRDTF
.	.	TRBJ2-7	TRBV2	TGTGCCAGCAGTCTAGGCCAGACGGACGAGCAGTACTTC	CASSLGQTDEQYF
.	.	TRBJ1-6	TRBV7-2	TGTGCCAGCCTTCCGATCGACAGGTTGAGCTCCTATAATTCACCCCTCCACTTT	CASLPIDRLSSYNSPLHF
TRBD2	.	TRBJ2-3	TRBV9	TGTGCCAGCAGCCGAGTAGCGGGAGGCACAGATACGCAGTATTTT	CASSRVAGGTDTQYF
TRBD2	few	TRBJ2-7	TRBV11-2	TGTGCCAGCAGCCCACTTAGCGGGAGGGCCTACGAGCAGTACTTC	CASSPLSGRAYEQYF
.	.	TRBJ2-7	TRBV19	TGTGCCAGTATTCCGGCGAGGGTGCGGGAGCAGTACTTC	CASIPARVREQYF
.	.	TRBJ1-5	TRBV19	TGTGCCAGTGGAGGGACGGGCAATCAGCCCCAGCATTTT	CASGGTGNQPQHF
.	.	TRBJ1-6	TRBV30	TGTGCCTGGAAGTTTAGGGGTGGAAGGAATTCACCCCTCCACTTT	CAWKFRGGRNSPLHF
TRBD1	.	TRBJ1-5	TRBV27	TGTGCCAGCAGGCGGGGACAGCGCAATCAGCCCCAGCATTTT	CASRRGQRNQPQHF
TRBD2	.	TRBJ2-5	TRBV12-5	TGTGCTAGTGGTTTGGCTCGCGGGGGTACAACGACCCAGTACTTC	CASGLARGGTTTQYF
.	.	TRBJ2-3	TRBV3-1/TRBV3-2	TGTGCCAGCAGCCTACAGGCAGATACGCAGTATTTT	CASSLQADTQYF
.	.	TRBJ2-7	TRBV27	TGTGCCAGCCGCCGGGCCGGTGGGGGGGAGCAGTACTTC	CASRRAGGGEQYF
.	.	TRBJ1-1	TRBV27	TGTGCCAGCGGCGGCGCAGGCCGCTACACTGAAGCTTTCTTT	CASGGAGRYTEAFF
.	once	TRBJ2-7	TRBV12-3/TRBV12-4	TGTGCCAGCAGTTTCACGTCCTACGAGCAGTACTTC	CASSFTSYEQYF
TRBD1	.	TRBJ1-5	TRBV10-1	TGCGCCAGCAGTCCGACCGGGACAGGGGGCGATCAGCCCCAGCATTTT	CASSPTGTGGDQPQHF
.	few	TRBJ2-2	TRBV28	TGTGCCAGCAGACAGGGAGGTTCCGACACCGGGGAGCTGTTTTTT	CASRQGGSDTGELFF
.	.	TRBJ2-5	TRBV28	TGTGCCAGCAGTCGAGGGAGAGAGACCCAGTACTTC	CASSRGRETQYF
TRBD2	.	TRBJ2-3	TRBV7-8	TGTGCCAGCAGCTTAGTCTACCGGGAGGCCCAAGATACGCAGTATTTT	CASSLVYREAQDTQYF
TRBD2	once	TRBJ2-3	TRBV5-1	TGCGCCAGCAGCTTGGGTGCGGCTAGCGGCGATACGCAGTATTTT	CASSLGAASGDTQYF
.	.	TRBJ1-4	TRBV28	TGTGCCAGCAGTTTGGGTGGGGGGCGAGGGCTGTTTTTT	CASSLGGGRGLFF
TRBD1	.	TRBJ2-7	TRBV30	TGTGCGTGGAGAGTACAGGGGATTGCGTACGAGCAGTACTTC	CAWRVQGIAYEQYF